These T cell receptor beta chains were read from a single sample in a study of T cell responses to AZD1222 COVID-19 vaccine. Only in-frame clones appear in the TCRdb table, and some are missing; sequencing was by immunoSEQ multiplex PCR. Of roughly 150,000 clones in the sample, around nine tenths are singletons; the top ten hold 5.5% to 7%. The sample in question was peripheral blood, obtained after recovery from COVID-19. These receptors were taken from an adult who had recovered from COVID-19. Both conserved end residues are part of each CDR3. The D gene is left open where the match is weak.

j_gene,len,v_gene,d_gene,CDR3aa
TRBJ1-4,15,TRBV19,.,CASSISRATNEKLFF
TRBJ2-2,17,TRBV19,TRBD2,CASSVGLAGGTGGELFF
TRBJ1-3,13,TRBV10-3,.,CVSGGGQGNTIYF
TRBJ2-7,13,TRBV29-1,TRBD2,CSVVAGPYYEQYF
TRBJ2-2,12,TRBV7-3,.,CASSLGAGELFF
TRBJ2-5,13,TRBV7-2,.,CASSPFGQETQYF
TRBJ1-1,15,TRBV19,.,CASSRSVGANTEAFF
TRBJ1-2,12,TRBV28,TRBD1,CAAGGANYGYTF
TRBJ2-3,13,TRBV24-1,.,CATAEGKTDTQYF
TRBJ2-5,15,TRBV7-9,.,CASSPGPQILETQYF
TRBJ1-2,11,TRBV5-4,.,CASSLGLGYTF
TRBJ1-1,12,TRBV19,TRBD1,CASSIQGAEAFF
TRBJ1-2,14,TRBV28,.,CASSLADLLYGYTF
TRBJ1-4,17,TRBV18,.,CASSPPLGHPEGEKLFF
TRBJ1-1,18,TRBV5-1,TRBD1,CASSSPQGQTTQFTEAFF
TRBJ1-1,14,TRBV7-3,.,CASSLYGENTEAFF
TRBJ1-1,14,TRBV6-5,.,CASSKQGWYTEAFF
TRBJ1-6,15,TRBV15,.,CATSSGRDGFSPLHF
TRBJ1-1,13,TRBV10-3,.,CAISEMESTEAFF
TRBJ1-1,13,TRBV6-5,.,CASSSEGYTEAFF
TRBJ1-6,13,TRBV5-6,.,CASSWSRGSPLHF
TRBJ1-1,15,TRBV7-9,.,CASSPRGGMNTEAFF